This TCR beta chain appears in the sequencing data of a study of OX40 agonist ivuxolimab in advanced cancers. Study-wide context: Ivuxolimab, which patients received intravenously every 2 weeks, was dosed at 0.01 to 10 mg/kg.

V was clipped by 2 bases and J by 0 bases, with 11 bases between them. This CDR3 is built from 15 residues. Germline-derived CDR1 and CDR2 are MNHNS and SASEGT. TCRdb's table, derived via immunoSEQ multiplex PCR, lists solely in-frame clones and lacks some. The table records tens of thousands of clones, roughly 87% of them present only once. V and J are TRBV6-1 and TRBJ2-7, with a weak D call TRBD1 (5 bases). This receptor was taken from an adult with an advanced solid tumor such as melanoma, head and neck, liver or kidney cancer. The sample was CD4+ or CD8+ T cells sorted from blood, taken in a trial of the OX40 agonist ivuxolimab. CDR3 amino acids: CASSETLTVSYEQYF. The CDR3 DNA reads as TGTGCCAGCAGTGAAACTTTGACAGTCTCCTACGAGCAGTACTTC.